Given below is one T cell receptor beta chain in context. Its antigen remains unknown. The authors' processing: A typical sample had some 96,000 TCRs, with about 20,000 to 700,000 overall. TCRdb re-called the RACE reads through MiXCR, storing one row per CDR3 protein. TCRdb assigned the V and J calls; the authors' analysis was not used. Of 150,000 to 200,000 distinct CDR3 sequences listed, roughly 25% are singletons. These data originate in a study of human T cells and chemical hapten exposure. For the study at large: Investigators sensitized roughly 2 cm by roughly 2 cm of upper inner arm skin with 2% DPC. Findings and caveats of the study: Clustering by CDR3 similarity yielded significantly more large clusters from expanded TCRs than controls.

Time point denoted: patch test 3, about 24 weeks after DPC sensitization. Documented treatment: therapeutic diphenylcyclopropenone sensitization with weekly scalp DPC. This CDR3 has 14 residues. The junction had 1 base not matched to a gene; V was cut back by 1 base and J by 2 bases. In germline, CDR1 is SGHAT, CDR2 FQNNGV. This receptor was obtained from a woman aged 18-35 years with alopecia areata. Some clones in this sample may be carry-over from other donors' samples. The chain combines TRBV11-2 with TRBJ2-7; 8 nucleotides line up with TRBD1. The sequenced sample was whole blood, obtained in connection with sensitization to the hapten diphenylcyclopropenone (DPC). CDR3 amino acids: CASSLGGQAYEQYF. Here the CDR3 DNA reads TGTGCCAGCAGCTTAGGGGGACAGGCCTACGAGCAGTACTTC.